These 13 T cell receptor beta chains were all obtained from the same sample, sequenced in a study of Ad26.COV2.S vaccination and SARS-CoV-2 variants. Noted treatment: 15 to 20 received Ad26.COV2.S at low or high dose, single or two shots; roughly 5 received placebo; per-sample allocation not given. Day 63 following the first vaccine or placebo injection was when the samples were taken. TCRdb's table, derived via immunoSEQ multiplex PCR, lists solely in-frame clones and lacks some. Of approximately 350,000 clones listed, around four fifths are singletons. Sequenced here: peripheral blood, sampled in a trial of Ad26.COV2.S vaccine versus placebo. These receptors all stem from a person aged 18 to 65 who received the Ad26.COV2.S COVID-19 vaccine or a placebo.

This clone appeared a few times. This chain connects TRBV6-6 to TRBJ2-7, with 8 bases identical to TRBD1. V trimming: 2 bases; J trimming: 3 bases; junction bases outside the gene matches: 6. This CDR3 has 15 amino acids. The germline V gene has CDR1 MNHNY and CDR2 SVGAGI (reference sequence). CDR3 nucleotides: TGTGCCAGCAGTTACCCGGGACAGGCACACTACGAGCAGTACTTC. Encoded protein: CASSYPGQAHYEQYF.

J is TRBJ2-1 and V is TRBV7-3; the match to TRBD1 covers 7 bases. Trimming took 6 bases from V and 9 from J; bases not matched to a gene: 8. This CDR3 is built from 13 residues. CDR1 and CDR2 (germline): SGHTA, FQGTGA. CDR3 region: CASSLNRGGEQFF. In nucleotides, the CDR3 is TGTGCCAGCAGTCTAAACAGGGGTGGTGAGCAGTTCTTC.

The chain combines TRBV10-3 with TRBJ2-5; TRBD1 might be the D (6 bases). The length of the CDR3 is 13 residues. CDR1 is ENHRY and CDR2 is SYGVKD in the germline V gene. Trimming pared 6 bases from V and 0 bases from J, leaving 8 bases between. The CDR3 here is CAISYRDQETQYF. CDR3 coding DNA: TGTGCCATCAGCTACAGGGACCAAGAGACCCAGTACTTC.

Points on this clone: The junction departs from germline at one end; a sequencing error may be responsible. This chain links TRBV7-7 with TRBJ2-5, with D possibly matching TRBD1 (6 bases). CDR3 length: 14 residues. CDR1 is SSHAT, CDR2 FNYEAQ, per germline (reference sequence). This chain's CDR3 is CASSLGTGKETQYF. CDR3 bases: TGTGCCAGCAGTTTAGGTACAGGGAAAGAGACCCAGTACTTC. The variable domain in full, with the rest retrieved from reference TRBV7-7 and TRBJ2-5, is GAGVSQSPRYKVTKRGQDVTLRCDPISSHATLYWYQQALGQGPEFLTYFNYEAQPDKSGLPSDRFSAERPEGSISTLTIQRTEQRDSAMYRCASSLGTGKETQYFGPGTRLLVL.

The chain combines TRBV7-2 with TRBJ2-7, with 7 bases fitting TRBD1. Germline V gene lookup returns CDR1 SGHTA and CDR2 FQGNSA. With V trimmed by 5 bases and J by 3 bases, 7 bases remained unmatched. The CDR3 runs 14 residues. CDR3 DNA sequence: TGTGCCAGCAGCAGTCCGGGACAGATCTACGAGCAGTACTTC. This translates into CASSSPGQIYEQYF. Filled out from reference TRBV7-2 and TRBJ2-7, the complete variable domain reads GAGVSQSPSNKVTEKGKDVELRCDPISGHTALYWYRQSLGQGLEFLIYFQGNSAPDKSGLPSDRFSAERTGGSVSTLTIQRTQQEDSAVYLCASSSPGQIYEQYFGPGTRLTVT.

The chain combines TRBV4-1 with TRBJ1-5, with TRBD1 as a possible D gene (5 bases). Between the trimmed V and J ends, which lost 0 bases and 6 bases, there was a span of 9 bases. CDR3 length: 14 residues. Per germline, CDR1 MGHRA and CDR2 YSYEKL. CDR3 sequence (DNA): TGCGCCAGCAGCCAAGATATGAGGGGTCAGCCCCAGCATTTT. This encodes CASSQDMRGQPQHF.

Of note for this clone: Compared with germline, one end of the junction differs, possibly owing to a read error. V and J are TRBV6-5 and TRBJ1-2, with D possibly TRBD1 on 6 matching bases. Germline values: CDR1 MNHEY, CDR2 SVGAGI. This CDR3 spans 13 amino acids. CDR3 DNA sequence: TGCTCCTTAGGGGGAAGGAGTTATGATGGCTACACCTTC. It specifies CSLGGRSYDGYTF.

This chain joins TRBV27 and TRBJ2-7; D gene uncertain. The CDR3 covers 15 residues. The germline V gene has CDR1 MNHEY and CDR2 SMNVEV (reference sequence). V was clipped by 2 bases and J by 0 bases, with 11 bases between them. The CDR3 region is CASSLERRSSYEQYF. Here the CDR3 DNA reads TGTGCCAGCAGTTTAGAACGCCGAAGCTCCTACGAGCAGTACTTC.

The count of this clone is one. The chain joins TRBV19 to TRBJ2-2, with D maybe TRBD2 (6 bases). V was clipped by 8 bases and J by 2 bases, with 9 bases between them. CDR1 and CDR2 (germline): LNHDA, SQIVND (reference sequence). CDR3 size: 13 residues. In DNA, the CDR3 is TGTGCCAGTGGGACTTTCAACACCGGGGAGCTGTTTTTT. Translating it yields CASGTFNTGELFF.

CDR3 sequence: CASRPDYNQETQYF. CDR3 bases: TGCGCCAGCAGACCGGACTACAACCAAGAGACCCAGTACTTC. V usage is TRBV5-1 and J usage is TRBJ2-5; the D gene is possibly TRBD2 (6 bases). From germline, CDR1 is SGHRS and CDR2 YFSETQ. The CDR3 has 14 residues. V was trimmed by 5 bases and J by 0 bases, leaving 11 bases between them.

The chain employs TRBV5-1 and TRBJ1-5; TRBD1 matches 7 bases. The CDR3 loop spans 17 amino acids. Germline V lookup: CDR1 SGHRS, CDR2 YFSETQ. The V and J ends lost 4 bases and 4 bases, in that order; junction bases with no gene match: 14. The CDR3 coding sequence is TGCGCCAGCAGCCATACCGGAGACAGGGCCTCTAATCAGCCCCAGCATTTT. This encodes CASSHTGDRASNQPQHF.

The genes are TRBV10-3 and TRBJ2-3; no reliable D call. CDR3 length: 14 amino acids. Germline CDR1 and CDR2: ENHRY and SYGVKD. The germline V and J ends were trimmed by 4 bases and 4 bases, with 12 bases remaining between them. The CDR3 sequence is CAISAPPHPDTQYF. The CDR3 nucleotides read TGTGCCATCAGTGCGCCCCCGCACCCAGATACGCAGTATTTT.

This chain joins TRBV6-1 and TRBJ2-1; a possible D gene is TRBD1 (6 bases). CDR1 MNHNS and CDR2 SASEGT come from the germline V gene. This CDR3 has 15 residues. V dropped 1 base and J dropped 3 bases, with 10 bases sitting between them. The CDR3 sequence: CASSEEGHYYNEQFF. CDR3 nucleotides: TGTGCCAGCAGTGAAGAGGGACACTACTACAATGAGCAGTTCTTC.